Below, 30 T cell receptor beta chains from the same sample are listed, as sequenced in a study of control samples from healthy donors and cancer patients. Assay used: immunoSEQ multiplex PCR; TCRdb lists only in-frame clones, some missing. This sample has roughly 80,000 clones; approximately 89% occur once, and the top ten carry approximately 6%. Source material: blood. The receptor source for this set is a man aged 50-59 years in good health.

This chain connects TRBV18 to TRBJ2-7; possibly TRBD1 for D (5 bases). V dropped 4 bases and J dropped 2 bases, with 12 bases sitting between them. The CDR3 runs to 14 residues. The germline gives CDR1 KGHSH, CDR2 LQKENI. This chain's CDR3 is CASSLGPTAYEQYF. The CDR3 nucleotides are TGTGCCAGCTCACTGGGGCCCACCGCCTACGAGCAGTACTTC. Complete variable domain (other parts from reference TRBV18 and TRBJ2-7): NAGVMQNPRHLVRRRGQEARLRCSPMKGHSHVYWYRQLPEEGLKFMVYLQKENIIDESGMPKERFSAEFPKEGPSILRIQQVVRGDSAAYFCASSLGPTAYEQYFGPGTRLTVT.

This clone was picked up one time. The chain employs TRBV6-5 and TRBJ1-3; D is unresolved. Germline values: CDR1 MNHEY, CDR2 SVGAGI. This CDR3 has 15 amino acids. Trimming removed 3 bases at V and 3 bases at J, with 12 bases between. CDR3 loop: CASSYLGVGGNTIYF. DNA for the CDR3: TGTGCCAGCAGTTATCTCGGGGTGGGTGGAAACACCATATATTTT.

This clone occurred once. V gene TRBV18 combines with J gene TRBJ1-2; no clear D gene. With 5 bases removed from V and 2 bases from J, the gap between germline ends came to 9 bases. The length of the CDR3 is 13 residues. Germline V gene data show CDR1 as KGHSH and CDR2 as LQKENI. DNA of the CDR3: TGTGCCAGCTCAGGATCACAGAACTATGGCTACACCTTC. This translates into CASSGSQNYGYTF. Full variable domain (outside the CDR3, taken from reference TRBV18 and TRBJ1-2): NAGVMQNPRHLVRRRGQEARLRCSPMKGHSHVYWYRQLPEEGLKFMVYLQKENIIDESGMPKERFSAEFPKEGPSILRIQQVVRGDSAAYFCASSGSQNYGYTFGSGTRLTVV.

The chain uses TRBV18 and TRBJ2-2; maybe TRBD2 (5 bases). There are 17 residues in the CDR3. The V gene's germline CDR1 is KGHSH and CDR2 LQKENI. V shed 4 bases and J shed 2 bases, with 17 bases lying between them. In DNA, the CDR3 is TGTGCCAGCTCACGCGGACCCCCCGGGATTAACACCGGGGAGCTGTTTTTT. Its translation is CASSRGPPGINTGELFF.

The V call is TRBV7-7, the J call TRBJ2-1; 9 bases fit TRBD2. V was pared by 4 bases and J by 9 bases, with 7 bases of the junction left unmatched. Germline CDR1 reads SSHAT; CDR2 reads FNYEAQ (reference sequence). This CDR3 is 14 amino acids long. The CDR3 is CASSSTGTSSEQFF. DNA for the CDR3: TGTGCCAGCAGCTCCACCGGGACTAGCAGTGAGCAGTTCTTC.

This clone occurred once. The V gene is TRBV7-9, the J gene TRBJ1-2; D uncertain. CDR1 and CDR2 (germline): SEHNR, FQNEAQ (reference sequence). The CDR3 length is 14 residues. Between the trimmed V and J ends, which lost 5 bases and 4 bases, there was a span of 14 bases. The CDR3 protein is CASSPPSPAYGYTF. CDR3 sequence (DNA): TGTGCCAGCAGCCCTCCCTCCCCTGCCTATGGCTACACCTTC. Combining the CDR3 with reference TRBV7-9 and TRBJ1-2 gives the whole variable domain DTGVSQNPRHKITKRGQNVTFRCDPISEHNRLYWYRQTLGQGPEFLTYFQNEAQLEKSRLLSDRFSAERPKGSFSTLEIQRTEQGDSAMYLCASSPPSPAYGYTFGSGTRLTVV.

The rearrangement joins TRBV19 to TRBJ2-3, with 15 nucleotides matching TRBD2. V trimming: 5 bases; J trimming: 0 bases; junction bases outside the gene matches: 6. Germline V CDR1 and CDR2: LNHDA, SQIVND (reference sequence). This CDR3 contains 18 residues. CDR3 protein: CASSLRTSGGASTDTQYF. In DNA form, the CDR3 reads TGTGCCAGTAGTCTCAGGACTAGCGGGGGGGCTAGCACAGATACGCAGTATTTT.

The chain has TRBV7-9 and TRBJ1-4; no definite D call. This CDR3 spans 15 amino acids. V lost 5 bases and J lost 0, with 10 bases in between. From germline, CDR1 is SEHNR and CDR2 FQNEAQ (reference sequence). In nucleotides, the CDR3 is TGTGCCAGCAGCGTAGACGGATCAACTAATGAAAAACTGTTTTTT. Amino acids: CASSVDGSTNEKLFF. The full variable domain, with the rest looked up from reference TRBV7-9 and TRBJ1-4, is DTGVSQNPRHKITKRGQNVTFRCDPISEHNRLYWYRQTLGQGPEFLTYFQNEAQLEKSRLLSDRFSAERPKGSFSTLEIQRTEQGDSAMYLCASSVDGSTNEKLFFGSGTQLSVL.

V gene TRBV21-1 combines with J gene TRBJ2-5; TRBD2 was called by the table and not checked on the DNA. TRBV21-1 is deemed a pseudogene. There are 14 residues in the CDR3. CDR3 coding DNA: TGTGCCAGCAGTCGCGCGCGGGGACAAGAGACCCAGTACTTC. This codes for CASSRARGQETQYF.

The table lists this clone with a few counts. The chain has TRBV30 and TRBJ1-5; weak D call: TRBD1 (5 bases). CDR1 and CDR2 from the germline V gene are GTSNPN and SVGIG (reference sequence). The CDR3 runs to 15 residues. V was trimmed by 2 bases and J by 7 bases, leaving 18 bases between them. CDR3 in amino acids: CAWSSGPAGEQPQHF. The CDR3 DNA is TGTGCCTGGAGTTCTGGACCGGCGGGGGAACAGCCCCAGCATTTT. The whole variable domain, remainder taken from reference TRBV30 and TRBJ1-5, is SQTIHQWPATLVQPVGSPLSLECTVEGTSNPNLYWYRQAAGRGLQLLFYSVGIGQISSEVPQNLSASRPQDRQFILSSKKLLLSDSGFYLCAWSSGPAGEQPQHFGDGTRLSIL.

This clone came up a few times. The sample has other DNA sequences that encode this CDR3 too. The J gene is TRBJ1-5, the V gene TRBV7-9; no clear D. The ends were cut back, 1 base at V and 2 bases at J, with 12 bases in the middle. CDR1 is SEHNR, CDR2 FQNEAQ, per germline (reference sequence). CDR3 length equals 16 residues. The CDR3 reads CASSLGQGGRNQPQHF. The CDR3 DNA sequence: TGTGCCAGCAGCTTAGGTCAAGGTGGCCGCAATCAGCCCCAGCATTTT.

V is TRBV7-9 and J is TRBJ2-3; D gene ambiguous. V lost 1 base, J lost 2 bases, and 7 bases lay in between. CDR3 length: 14 residues. Germline V CDR1 and CDR2: SEHNR, FQNEAQ (reference sequence). CDR3 nucleotides: TGTGCCAGCAGCTTAGACCCACCCACAGATACGCAGTATTTT. Its translation is CASSLDPPTDTQYF. Using reference TRBV7-9 and TRBJ2-3 for the parts outside the CDR3, the full variable domain is DTGVSQNPRHKITKRGQNVTFRCDPISEHNRLYWYRQTLGQGPEFLTYFQNEAQLEKSRLLSDRFSAERPKGSFSTLEIQRTEQGDSAMYLCASSLDPPTDTQYFGPGTRLTVL.

To note about this clone: At one boundary the junction diverges from the germline segment, which might be a read error. The V and J genes are TRBV5-1 and TRBJ2-2, with 8 bases identical to TRBD2. CDR1 is SGHRS, CDR2 YFSETQ, per germline. The CDR3 spans 15 residues. The CDR3 loop is CAGSLDGGADGELFF. In DNA, the CDR3 is TGCGCCGGCAGCTTGGACGGGGGGGCTGACGGGGAGCTGTTTTTT.

V gene TRBV24-1 combines with J gene TRBJ1-3; the D is unclear. The ends were cut back, 2 bases at V and 7 bases at J, with 11 bases in the middle. This CDR3 has 14 amino acids. CDR1 and CDR2 (germline): KGHDR, SFDVKD. The DNA for the CDR3 is TGTGCCACCAGTGATTCGAGGGTTCGGAACACCATATATTTT. Protein product: CATSDSRVRNTIYF.

J is TRBJ1-3 and V is TRBV4-2; 7 nucleotides line up with TRBD1. This CDR3 has 15 amino acids. Germline-derived CDR1 and CDR2 are LGHNA and YNFKEQ. V shed 0 bases, J shed 7 bases, and the junction held 6 bases outside the gene matches. CDR3 nucleotide sequence: TGTGCCAGCAGCCAAGATAAAGGCAGGGGGAACACCATATATTTT. Translation gives CASSQDKGRGNTIYF.

The chain is built from TRBV6-5 and TRBJ1-6, with a tentative D call TRBD1 (5 bases). V was shortened by 7 bases and J by 9 bases, with 16 bases between the two germline ends. The CDR3 runs 14 residues. Germline V lookup: CDR1 MNHEY, CDR2 SVGAGI. In DNA, the CDR3 is TGTGCCAGCACCGAGGGAGGGACGGGTTCACCCCTCCACTTT. It encodes CASTEGGTGSPLHF.

CDR3: CASSLARVRASFSGNTIYF. In DNA, the CDR3 is TGTGCCAGCAGCTTAGCGCGAGTAAGGGCCTCTTTCTCTGGAAACACCATATATTTT. The genes are TRBV7-9 and TRBJ1-3; D is undetermined. There are 19 residues in the CDR3. The germline gives CDR1 SEHNR, CDR2 FQNEAQ (reference sequence). V was trimmed by 0 bases and J by 0 bases, leaving 18 bases between them.

This clone was observed a handful of times. This chain connects TRBV10-1 to TRBJ2-7; 10 bases align to TRBD1. V trimming: 4 bases; J trimming: 3 bases; junction bases outside the gene matches: 0. The CDR3 runs 13 residues. From germline, CDR1 is WNHNN and CDR2 SYGVQD (reference sequence). CDR3 sequence: CASSGDRGYEQYF. Here the CDR3 DNA reads TGCGCCAGCAGTGGGGACAGGGGCTACGAGCAGTACTTC.

The chain has TRBV5-1 and TRBJ1-5; D uncertain. The ends were cut back, 7 bases at V and 0 bases at J, with 8 bases in the middle. Germline V gene data show CDR1 as SGHRS and CDR2 as YFSETQ. The CDR3 runs 13 residues. The DNA of the CDR3 is TGCGCCAGCCGGGCAGATAGCAATCAGCCCCAGCATTTT. This gives the protein CASRADSNQPQHF.

Only a few counts were recorded for this clone. The chain employs TRBV12-5 and TRBJ1-6; 7 bases match TRBD1. Germline trimming cut 3 bases from V and 10 bases from J; bases unmatched to any gene: 6. Germline loops: CDR1 LGHNT, CDR2 FRNRAP. The CDR3 covers 14 residues. The CDR3 DNA reads TGTGCTAGTGGTTTACTCACAGGGGAGTCACCCCTCCACTTT. Its protein product is CASGLLTGESPLHF. Complete variable domain (other parts from reference TRBV12-5 and TRBJ1-6): DARVTQTPRHKVTEMGQEVTMRCQPILGHNTVFWYRQTMMQGLELLAYFRNRAPLDDSGMPKDRFSAEMPDATLATLKIQPSEPRDSAVYFCASGLLTGESPLHFGNGTRLTVT.

The chain combines TRBV27 with TRBJ1-2; 11 bases match TRBD1. CDR1 and CDR2 (germline): MNHEY, SMNVEV (reference sequence). The ends lost 4 bases at V and 7 bases at J; junction bases unmatched: 8. This CDR3 contains 15 residues. The CDR3 nucleotides are TGTGCCAGCAGTTCGGACAGGGGGCGACCTGCTGGCTACACCTTC. Translating it yields CASSSDRGRPAGYTF.

This chain connects TRBV6-4 to TRBJ1-1, with 8 positions matching TRBD1. J gave up 3 bases and V 6 bases, and 12 bases lay outside the gene matches. Germline V gene sequence: CDR1 MRHNA, CDR2 SNTAGT. The CDR3 sequence is 16 residues long. The CDR3 DNA is TGTGCCAGCAGCCCTGACAGGGGATACAGGGACACTGAAGCTTTCTTT. Residues: CASSPDRGYRDTEAFF.

V is TRBV20-1 and J is TRBJ1-6; 8 nucleotides match TRBD1. The germline CDR1 and CDR2 sequences are DFQATT and SNEGSKA (reference sequence). The V segment lost 3 bases and the J segment 9 bases; nucleotides outside the gene matches: 7. This CDR3 contains 14 residues. CDR3 protein: CSASKGQGGSPLHF. CDR3 nucleotide sequence: TGCAGTGCTAGTAAAGGACAGGGAGGTTCACCCCTCCACTTT.

The CDR3 DNA reads TGTGCCAGCAGTATATGGAGGGGCGAGCAGTTCTTC. This codes for CASSIWRGEQFF. This sequence joins TRBV27 and TRBJ2-1, with D possibly matching TRBD2 (6 bases). The V gene lost 5 bases and the J gene lost 10 bases, with 12 bases spanning the gap. Germline loops: CDR1 MNHEY, CDR2 SMNVEV (reference sequence). The CDR3 length is 12 residues.

This clone was seen a handful of times. The genes are TRBV9 and TRBJ1-1; the D is unclear. Germline V gene sequence: CDR1 SGDLS, CDR2 YYNGEE. The CDR3 contains 17 residues. The V and J ends lost 0 bases and 0 bases respectively, with 15 bases between them. The CDR3 sequence: CASSVAPFGLLNTEAFF. Here the CDR3 DNA reads TGTGCCAGCAGCGTAGCCCCTTTCGGGTTATTGAACACTGAAGCTTTCTTT.

V usage is TRBV7-9 and J usage is TRBJ2-1, with TRBD1 as a possible D gene (6 bases). Germline assignment: CDR1 SEHNR and CDR2 FQNEAQ (reference sequence). This CDR3 has 12 amino acids. Deletions cut 3 bases from V and 9 bases from J, with 9 bases between. CDR3 sequence: CASSFRGTEQFF. Written as DNA, the CDR3 is TGTGCCAGCAGCTTCAGGGGAACTGAGCAGTTCTTC.

This clone was recorded a few times. The V gene is TRBV6-4, the J gene TRBJ2-2, with D possibly matching TRBD2 (5 bases). The V end lost 3 bases, the J end lost 1 base, and 6 bases lay between the germline ends. From germline, CDR1 is MRHNA and CDR2 SNTAGT. The length of the CDR3 is 14 residues. The CDR3 DNA reads as TGTGCCAGCAGTGAAGCGGAGAACACCGGGGAGCTGTTTTTT. Its translation is CASSEAENTGELFF.

This clone was seen only once. The genes are TRBV5-1 and TRBJ2-5; 9 bases map to TRBD1. With 5 bases clipped from V and 5 bases from J, the junction kept 4 bases outside the gene matches. Germline lookup yields CDR1 SGHRS and CDR2 YFSETQ. The CDR3 has 13 residues. CDR3 nucleotide sequence: TGCGCCAGCAGAAGAGGACAGGGGGAGACCCAGTACTTC. Residues: CASRRGQGETQYF.

CDR3 sequence reads: CSVETGLSYEQYF. The DNA of the CDR3 is TGCAGCGTTGAAACAGGGTTATCCTACGAGCAGTACTTC. The chain joins TRBV29-1 to TRBJ2-7; D might be TRBD1 (6 bases). Trimming took off 2 bases at V and 1 base at J, with 9 bases between the two ends. The CDR3 extends over 13 amino acids. Germline V gene lookup returns CDR1 SQVTM and CDR2 ANQGSEA.

The genes are TRBV5-8 and TRBJ2-1; 7 bases are shared with TRBD1. V trimming: 1 base; J trimming: 9 bases; junction bases outside the gene matches: 7. In germline, CDR1 is SGHTS, CDR2 YDEGEE. The CDR3 covers 14 residues. CDR3 sequence (DNA): TGTGCCAGCAGCTTGTATAGCACAGGGGTTGAGCAGTTCTTC. This gives the protein CASSLYSTGVEQFF.